One and the same sample provided the 12 T cell receptor beta chains below, sequenced in a study of regulatory T cells in long-lasting Graves disease. Time point meaning: newly diagnosed GD, antithyroid drugs for less than 3 months. Following extraction of RNA from PBMCs, that RNA was used to make the TCR library. CDR3-region Arm-PCR and iRepertoire HTBI primers produced the TCR beta libraries. TCRdb re-called the multiplex PCR reads with MiXCR, one entry per CDR3 protein. The sample shows 550,000 to 600,000 distinct CDR3 sequences, about 15% of them seen only once. Separately, the same data were catalogued under a study of T cells in Graves' hyperthyroidism and ophthalmopathy.

Sample: peripheral blood mononuclear cells (PBMCs), taken at new diagnosis, from a patient treated with antithyroid drugs. The receptors were gathered from a man in his late teens or twenties with Graves disease.

This clonotype was detected ten times or more. For the CDR3, the DNA is TGTGCCAGCAGCTTAGTGACTAGCGGGAGCCAAGAGACCCAGTACTTC. This codes for CASSLVTSGSQETQYF. The V call is TRBV13, the J call TRBJ2-5, with TRBD2 matching 12 bases. Looked up from germline, CDR1 is PRHDT and CDR2 is FYEKMQ (reference sequence). V was clipped by 1 base and J by 1 base; unmatched bases: 1. CDR3 length: 16 residues. Full variable domain (outside the CDR3, taken from reference TRBV13 and TRBJ2-5): AAGVIQSPRHLIKEKRETATLKCYPIPRHDTVYWYQQGPGQDPQFLISFYEKMQSDKGSIPDRFSAQQFSDYHSELNMSSLELGDSALYFCASSLVTSGSQETQYFGPGTRLLVL.

This clonotype was picked up many times. The V and J genes are TRBV6-1 and TRBJ2-1; D is unclear. Germline lookup yields CDR1 MNHNS and CDR2 SASEGT. V lost 6 bases, J lost 9 bases, and 9 bases lay in between. The CDR3 loop spans 11 amino acids. The CDR3, as DNA: TGTGCCAGCAGCACTCCCGGTGAGCAGTTCTTC. Amino acid sequence: CASSTPGEQFF.

This clonotype has only a few counts. CDR3 sequence (DNA): TGTGCCAGCAGCCGCCAGGGCAATAACATTCAGTACTTC. This sequence encodes CASSRQGNNIQYF. The chain employs TRBV3-1 and TRBJ2-4, with D perhaps TRBD1 (5 bases). V lost 4 bases and J lost 7, with 11 bases in between. Germline lookup yields CDR1 LGHDT and CDR2 YNNKEL (reference sequence). The CDR3 spans 13 residues.

V and J are TRBV15 and TRBJ2-1, with a possible D match to TRBD1 (5 bases). The CDR3 spans 13 residues. Germline values: CDR1 LNHNV, CDR2 YYDKDF (reference sequence). Between the trimmed V and J ends, which lost 6 bases and 8 bases, there was a span of 14 bases. The CDR3 DNA reads as TGTGCCACCAGGGCCGGCCCCAGGGATGAGCAGTTCTTC. Translated: CATRAGPRDEQFF.

With respect to this clonotype: This CDR3 is missing its conserved last phenylalanine or tryptophan, likely due to a read error. The gene calls are TRBV11-2 and TRBJ1-1; D not resolved. The V and J ends lost 4 bases and 4 bases respectively, with 10 bases between them. Germline CDR1 and CDR2: SGHAT and FQNNGV. The CDR3 sequence is 13 residues long. The CDR3 nucleotides read TGTGCCAGCAGCTCGAGACACCTCACTGAAGCTTTCATT. Translated: CASSSRHLTEAFI.

This clonotype has ten or more counts. J is TRBJ2-7 and V is TRBV7-2, with 13 bases aligning to TRBD2. This CDR3 is 14 amino acids long. The germline CDR1 and CDR2 sequences are SGHTA and FQGNSA. Losses at the gene ends were 5 bases for V and 7 bases for J; bases not matched to a gene: 5. CDR3 sequence reads: CASSLGLAGSEQYF. The CDR3 nucleotides are TGTGCCAGCAGCCTGGGACTAGCGGGAAGTGAGCAGTACTTC.

In this sample, this clonotype turned up many times. The chain couples TRBV7-3 to TRBJ2-7; 7 bases line up with TRBD1. Germline V gene lookup returns CDR1 SGHTA and CDR2 FQGTGA. The V and J ends lost 7 bases and 2 bases, in that order; junction bases with no gene match: 8. The CDR3 loop spans 14 amino acids. The CDR3 coding sequence is TGTGCCAGCACCTACCGGACAGGACCCTACGAGCAGTACTTC. Translating it yields CASTYRTGPYEQYF.

This clonotype has at least ten counts. The CDR3 sequence: CASSQDRSITQYF. The CDR3 nucleotides read TGTGCCAGCAGCCAAGATCGGTCTATCACGCAGTATTTT. The rearrangement links TRBV3-1 to TRBJ2-3, with unresolved D. The germline gives CDR1 LGHDT, CDR2 YNNKEL (reference sequence). The CDR3 is 13 residues long. V lost 0 bases and J lost 9, with 10 bases in between.

This clonotype appeared many times. The chain carries TRBV30 and TRBJ1-1; the match to TRBD1 covers 10 bases. The CDR3 loop spans 16 amino acids. The junction had 8 bases not matched to a gene; V was cut back by 3 bases and J by 1 base. Per germline, CDR1 GTSNPN and CDR2 SVGIG (reference sequence). This chain's CDR3 is CAWRHRDRGPNTEAFF. CDR3 sequence (DNA): TGTGCCTGGAGACACCGGGACAGGGGACCGAACACTGAAGCTTTCTTT.

This clonotype was detected only a few times. This chain connects TRBV9 to TRBJ2-7; TRBD2 matches at 14 bases. V shed 0 bases, J shed 6 bases, and the junction held 5 bases outside the gene matches. Germline V gene lookup returns CDR1 SGDLS and CDR2 YYNGEE. This CDR3 region has 16 residues. CDR3 in amino acids: CASSVGLAGGKGEQYF. In DNA form, the CDR3 reads TGTGCCAGCAGCGTAGGACTAGCGGGAGGGAAGGGCGAGCAGTACTTC.

J is TRBJ2-3 and V is TRBV27; 9 nucleotides line up with TRBD1. With V trimmed by 5 bases and J by 2 bases, 8 bases remained unmatched. Germline CDR1 reads MNHEY; CDR2 reads SMNVEV (reference sequence). There are 16 residues in the CDR3. The CDR3 spells CASSRGQGQFTDTQYF. For the CDR3, the DNA is TGTGCCAGCAGTCGGGGACAGGGTCAATTCACAGATACGCAGTATTTT.

This clonotype was observed many times. V and J are TRBV2 and TRBJ1-4; D may be TRBD1 (5 bases). The V end was cut by 8 bases, the J end by 4 bases, with 17 bases between. This CDR3 has 15 amino acids. CDR1 is SNHLY, CDR2 FYNNEI, per germline. The CDR3 nucleotides are TGTGCCAGCTCGGTTTCAGGGACTAATAATGAAAAACTGTTTTTT. Translation gives CASSVSGTNNEKLFF.